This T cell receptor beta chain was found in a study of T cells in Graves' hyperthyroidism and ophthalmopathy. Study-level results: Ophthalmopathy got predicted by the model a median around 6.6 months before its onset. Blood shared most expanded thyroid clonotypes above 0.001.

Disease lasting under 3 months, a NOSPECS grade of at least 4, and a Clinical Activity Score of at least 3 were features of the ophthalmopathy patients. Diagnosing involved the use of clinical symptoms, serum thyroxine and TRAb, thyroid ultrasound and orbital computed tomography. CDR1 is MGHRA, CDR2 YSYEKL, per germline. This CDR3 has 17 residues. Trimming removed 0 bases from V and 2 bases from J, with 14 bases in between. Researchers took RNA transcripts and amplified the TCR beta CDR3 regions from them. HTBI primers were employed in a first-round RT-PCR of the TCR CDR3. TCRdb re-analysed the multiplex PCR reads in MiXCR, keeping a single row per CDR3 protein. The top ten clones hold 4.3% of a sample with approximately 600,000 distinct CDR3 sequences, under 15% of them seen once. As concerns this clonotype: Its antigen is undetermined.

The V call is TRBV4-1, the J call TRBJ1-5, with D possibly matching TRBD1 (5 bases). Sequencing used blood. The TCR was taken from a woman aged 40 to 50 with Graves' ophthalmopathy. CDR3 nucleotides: TGCGCCAGCAGCCAAGATGGGGGACGGAGCGGCAATCAGCCCCAGCATTTT. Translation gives CASSQDGGRSGNQPQHF.